What follows describes a single T cell receptor beta chain. The data were produced by immunoSEQ multiplex PCR, yet TCRdb's version contains in-frame clones alone and is incomplete. This repertoire shows over 110,000 clones, roughly 89% found once; its top ten account for 10% to 12%. Germline loops: CDR1 SGHNT, CDR2 YYREEE (reference sequence). This CDR3 comprises 15 residues. V lost 0 bases, J lost 3 bases, and 10 bases lay in between. The data belong to a study of control samples from healthy donors and cancer patients. The chain joins TRBV5-4 to TRBJ2-1; weak D call: TRBD2 (5 bases). Sequenced: blood. The receptor was derived from a man aged 25-45 years in good health. DNA for the CDR3: TGTGCCAGCAGCTTGGGTGTTAGCGTCTACAATGAGCAGTTCTTC. Its protein product is CASSLGVSVYNEQFF.